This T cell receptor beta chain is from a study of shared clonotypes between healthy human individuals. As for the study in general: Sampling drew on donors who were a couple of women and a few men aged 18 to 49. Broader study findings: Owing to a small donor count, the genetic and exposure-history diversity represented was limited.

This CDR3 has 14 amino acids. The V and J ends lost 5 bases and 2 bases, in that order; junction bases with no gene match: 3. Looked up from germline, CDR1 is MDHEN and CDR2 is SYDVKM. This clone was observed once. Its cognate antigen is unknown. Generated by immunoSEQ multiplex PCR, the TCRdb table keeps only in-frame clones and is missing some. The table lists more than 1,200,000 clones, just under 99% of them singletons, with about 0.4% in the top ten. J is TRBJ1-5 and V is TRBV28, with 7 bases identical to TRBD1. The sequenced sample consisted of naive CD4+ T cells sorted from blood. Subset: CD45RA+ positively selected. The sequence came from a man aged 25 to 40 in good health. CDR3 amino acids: CASSDRAGNQPQHF. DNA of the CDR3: TGTGCCAGCAGTGACAGGGCGGGCAATCAGCCCCAGCATTTT.